The 10 T cell receptor beta chains in this list originate from one sample, sequenced in a study of T cells in Graves' hyperthyroidism and ophthalmopathy. What was amplified from RNA transcripts were TCR beta CDR3 regions. The HTBI set primed first-round TCR CDR3 RT-PCR. TCRdb reprocessed the multiplex PCR reads with MiXCR, giving one entry per CDR3 protein. The sample includes 550,000 to 800,000 distinct CDR3 sequences, around 15% of them seen just once. Material: blood. These receptors all come from a man between 18 and 35 years old with Graves' hyperthyroidism.

There are many counts of this clonotype. The V gene is TRBV7-2, the J gene TRBJ2-7, with 8 bases that match TRBD2. V shed 6 bases, J shed 4 bases, and the junction held 8 bases outside the gene matches. The CDR3 loop spans 14 amino acids. CDR1 is SGHTA, CDR2 FQGNSA, per germline. The CDR3 DNA follows: TGTGCCAGCAGTTTTGGACTAGCCTATTACGAGCAGTACTTC. Residues: CASSFGLAYYEQYF. Based on the CDR3 plus reference TRBV7-2 and TRBJ2-7, the full variable domain is GAGVSQSPSNKVTEKGKDVELRCDPISGHTALYWYRQSLGQGLEFLIYFQGNSAPDKSGLPSDRFSAERTGGSVSTLTIQRTQQEDSAVYLCASSFGLAYYEQYFGPGTRLTVT.

The rearrangement links TRBV5-1 to TRBJ2-1; D uncertain. This CDR3 has 15 amino acids. Germline lookup yields CDR1 SGHRS and CDR2 YFSETQ. Trimming shortened V by 2 bases and J by 6 bases, and 15 bases separated the two germline ends. The CDR3 here is CASSFRTGQSNEQFF. Here the CDR3 DNA reads TGCGCCAGCAGCTTCAGGACGGGCCAGTCCAATGAGCAGTTCTTC.

The chain employs TRBV13 and TRBJ2-7; D is possibly TRBD1 (6 bases). The CDR3 is made up of 13 amino acids. In germline, CDR1 is PRHDT, CDR2 FYEKMQ (reference sequence). Trimming took 5 bases from V and 4 from J, leaving 12 bases between them. CDR3 region: CASSPKDRYEQYF. CDR3 nucleotides: TGTGCCAGCAGCCCTAAGGACAGATACGAGCAGTACTTC.

This chain links TRBV12-3 or TRBV12-4 with TRBJ2-5; D is unclear. V gave up 6 bases and J gave up 1 base, with 12 bases separating them. CDR3 length: 14 residues. In DNA form, the CDR3 reads TGTGCCAGCAGGACGTCTCGTCTCCAAGAGACCCAGTACTTC. Protein sequence: CASRTSRLQETQYF.

This chain uses TRBV29-1 with TRBJ2-7, with a tentative D call TRBD1 (6 bases). This CDR3 has 13 amino acids. Trimming left V 5 bases short and J 4 bases short, with 15 bases between. CDR1 and CDR2 from the germline V gene are SQVTM and ANQGSEA. Here the CDR3 reads CSVQGTFPYEQYF. Written as DNA, the CDR3 is TGCAGCGTTCAGGGGACCTTCCCTTACGAGCAGTACTTC.

This clonotype showed up many times. The genes are TRBV20-1 and TRBJ2-7; unclear D gene. Trimming left V 3 bases short and J 0 bases short, with 6 bases between. Germline CDR1 reads DFQATT; CDR2 reads SNEGSKA (reference sequence). This CDR3 is 12 amino acids long. CDR3 sequence reads: CSARVDSYEQYF. In DNA form, the CDR3 reads TGCAGTGCTAGGGTGGACTCCTACGAGCAGTACTTC.

Concerning this clonotype itself: An end of the junction does not agree with germline; a read error may underlie this. The chain couples TRBV7-2 to TRBJ2-4; tentative D call: TRBD2 (5 bases). The CDR3 runs 16 residues. CDR1 SGHTA and CDR2 FQGNSA come from the germline V gene. This CDR3 is CASNLWAGGAKNIQYF. The DNA for the CDR3 is TGTGCCAGCAACTTATGGGCGGGCGGTGCCAAAAACATTCAGTACTTC.

This clonotype appeared a few times. The CDR3 DNA reads TGTGCCAGCAGTACCCGTAGGCAGGCCACTGAAGCTTTCTTT. Its protein product is CASSTRRQATEAFF. This sequence joins TRBV6-1 and TRBJ1-1; D ambiguous. The CDR3 covers 14 residues. Germline CDR1 is MNHNS and CDR2 is SASEGT. V was cut by 5 bases and J by 4 bases, with 14 bases left in between.

This clonotype was observed many times. This chain connects TRBV28 to TRBJ2-2; D is perhaps TRBD2 (6 bases). The length of the CDR3 is 16 residues. Germline loops: CDR1 MDHEN, CDR2 SYDVKM. V was pared by 0 bases and J by 2 bases, with 10 bases between. CDR3 bases: TGTGCCAGCAGTTTATGGGGGGGATACAACACCGGGGAGCTGTTTTTT. Translation gives CASSLWGGYNTGELFF.

This clonotype was recorded at least ten times. The V and J genes are TRBV29-1 and TRBJ2-5, with 7 bases lining up with TRBD1. Germline CDR1 is SQVTM and CDR2 is ANQGSEA. Trimming at V came to 6 bases and at J to 5 bases, leaving 6 bases not matched to a gene. The CDR3 contains 12 residues. CDR3 sequence reads: CSVFDREETQYF. The DNA for the CDR3 is TGCAGCGTCTTCGACAGGGAGGAGACCCAGTACTTC. Full variable domain (remainder filled in from reference TRBV29-1 and TRBJ2-5): SAVISQKPSRDICQRGTSLTIQCQVDSQVTMMFWYRQQPGQSLTLIATANQGSEATYESGFVIDKFPISRPNLTFSTLTVSNMSPEDSSIYLCSVFDREETQYFGPGTRLLVL.